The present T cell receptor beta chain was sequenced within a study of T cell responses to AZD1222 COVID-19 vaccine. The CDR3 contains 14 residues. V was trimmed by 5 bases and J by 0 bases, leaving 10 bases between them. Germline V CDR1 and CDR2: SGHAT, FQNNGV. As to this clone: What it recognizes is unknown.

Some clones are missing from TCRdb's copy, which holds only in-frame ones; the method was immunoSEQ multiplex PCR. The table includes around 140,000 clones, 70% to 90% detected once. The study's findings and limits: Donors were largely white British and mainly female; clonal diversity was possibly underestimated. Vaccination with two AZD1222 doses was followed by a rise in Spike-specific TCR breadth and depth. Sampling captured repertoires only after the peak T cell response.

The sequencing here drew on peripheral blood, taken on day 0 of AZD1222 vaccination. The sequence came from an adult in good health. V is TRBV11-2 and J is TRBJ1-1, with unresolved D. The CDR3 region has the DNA TGTGCCAGCAGCCTTCCGCCTATGAACACTGAAGCTTTCTTT. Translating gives CASSLPPMNTEAFF.